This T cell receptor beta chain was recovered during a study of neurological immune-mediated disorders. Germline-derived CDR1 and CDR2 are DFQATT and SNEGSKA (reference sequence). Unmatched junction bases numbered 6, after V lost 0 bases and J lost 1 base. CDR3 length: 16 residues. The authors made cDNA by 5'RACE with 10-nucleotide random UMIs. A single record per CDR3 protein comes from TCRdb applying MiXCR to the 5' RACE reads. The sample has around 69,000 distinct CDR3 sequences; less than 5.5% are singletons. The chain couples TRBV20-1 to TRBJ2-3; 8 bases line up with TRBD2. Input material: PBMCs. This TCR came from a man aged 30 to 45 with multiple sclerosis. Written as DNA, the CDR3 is TGCAGTGCTAGAGATAGTAGTAGCGGGGGCACAGATACGCAGTATTTT. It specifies CSARDSSSGGTDTQYF.